This entry features one TCR beta chain sequence. Its antigen specificity is not known. Qualities for individual bases were not recorded, and no much larger clone is one base off. This specimen belongs to a study of B cell selection in AIRE deficiency (dated by TCRdb to between 2019 and 2020). Notes on the research overall: Researchers compared TCRbeta repertoires of sorted blood CD4+ conventional T cells and regulatory T cells in AIRE-deficient patients with those in healthy controls. The TCR-sequenced cohort comprised roughly 5 AIRE-deficient APECED patients and roughly 5 healthy control donors. Paper-wide results and their limitations: Of 3,000 to 4,000 shared Treg TCRbeta sequences, roughly 32% were shared only among healthy donors and over 8% only among patients, suggesting less efficient Treg selection without AIRE. Around 31% of Treg TCRbeta sequences shared among healthy donors appeared in patient Tconv cells, suggesting diversion of Treg-biased clones into the Tconv compartment. Shared Treg sequences had shorter CDR3s, reflecting a bias toward rearrangements with few non-templated nucleotide insertions. Only TCRbeta chains were sequenced, and under 45% of shared healthy-donor Treg sequences were also present in healthy Tconv cells, possibly due to differing TCRalpha chains. In AIRE-deficient patients, Tconv and Treg cells had TCRBV gene usage, CDR3 length and TCR diversity comparable to those in healthy donors.

CDR1 is given as MNHEY and CDR2 as SVGAGI, both from the germline V gene. Ends trimmed: V by 6 bases, J by 4 bases; bases unmatched to a gene: 0. Taken from cysteine to phenylalanine, the CDR3 has 12 residues. CDR3 DNA is the only sequence kept; it has 36 bases, read in frame from the first base. The immunoSEQ platform was used to sequence the TCRbeta chain. The original pipeline was this. When Treg repertoires were pooled, patients gave 5.6x10^4 or so distinct TCRbeta sequences, while healthy donors gave about 1x10^5. Public Treg TCRbeta sequences were defined as those shared by two or more individuals and were then searched for in Tconv repertoires. Differences between groups were assessed by Mann-Whitney U tests with Bonferroni-Dunn correction in GraphPad Prism 7.03. The table comes from immuneACCESS by way of TCRdb, which keeps in-frame sequences with V and J called. Part of the clones is missing from these tables; in studies checked, under half for an unresolved V gene and the rest for unknown reasons. The V and J calls and clone size are taken from that table; D and trimming were inferred from the DNA. The sample table lists fewer than 25,000 clones, 80% to 95% of them with a count of one. Approximately 1.5% of the sample is taken by the ten largest.

Regulatory T cells were sorted as CD4+CD25hiCD127low/negative cells. The control samples were obtained from healthy donors who were not related to the patients. Tconv and Treg cells for TCRbeta sequencing were sorted on a FACSAria flow cytometer. The sorted cells were collected in 5-ml round-bottom polystyrene tubes, and the dry cell pellets were frozen at -80 degrees C prior to sequencing. This receptor was identified in a human donor in good health. Sequenced sample: CD4+CD25+ Tregs sorted from PBMCs. Recombination linked TRBV6-5 to TRBJ1-5; 7 bases in between match TRBD1. The CDR3 reads as follows: CASRQGNQPQHF. The nucleotide sequence is TGTGCCAGCAGACAGGGGAATCAGCCCCAGCATTTT.